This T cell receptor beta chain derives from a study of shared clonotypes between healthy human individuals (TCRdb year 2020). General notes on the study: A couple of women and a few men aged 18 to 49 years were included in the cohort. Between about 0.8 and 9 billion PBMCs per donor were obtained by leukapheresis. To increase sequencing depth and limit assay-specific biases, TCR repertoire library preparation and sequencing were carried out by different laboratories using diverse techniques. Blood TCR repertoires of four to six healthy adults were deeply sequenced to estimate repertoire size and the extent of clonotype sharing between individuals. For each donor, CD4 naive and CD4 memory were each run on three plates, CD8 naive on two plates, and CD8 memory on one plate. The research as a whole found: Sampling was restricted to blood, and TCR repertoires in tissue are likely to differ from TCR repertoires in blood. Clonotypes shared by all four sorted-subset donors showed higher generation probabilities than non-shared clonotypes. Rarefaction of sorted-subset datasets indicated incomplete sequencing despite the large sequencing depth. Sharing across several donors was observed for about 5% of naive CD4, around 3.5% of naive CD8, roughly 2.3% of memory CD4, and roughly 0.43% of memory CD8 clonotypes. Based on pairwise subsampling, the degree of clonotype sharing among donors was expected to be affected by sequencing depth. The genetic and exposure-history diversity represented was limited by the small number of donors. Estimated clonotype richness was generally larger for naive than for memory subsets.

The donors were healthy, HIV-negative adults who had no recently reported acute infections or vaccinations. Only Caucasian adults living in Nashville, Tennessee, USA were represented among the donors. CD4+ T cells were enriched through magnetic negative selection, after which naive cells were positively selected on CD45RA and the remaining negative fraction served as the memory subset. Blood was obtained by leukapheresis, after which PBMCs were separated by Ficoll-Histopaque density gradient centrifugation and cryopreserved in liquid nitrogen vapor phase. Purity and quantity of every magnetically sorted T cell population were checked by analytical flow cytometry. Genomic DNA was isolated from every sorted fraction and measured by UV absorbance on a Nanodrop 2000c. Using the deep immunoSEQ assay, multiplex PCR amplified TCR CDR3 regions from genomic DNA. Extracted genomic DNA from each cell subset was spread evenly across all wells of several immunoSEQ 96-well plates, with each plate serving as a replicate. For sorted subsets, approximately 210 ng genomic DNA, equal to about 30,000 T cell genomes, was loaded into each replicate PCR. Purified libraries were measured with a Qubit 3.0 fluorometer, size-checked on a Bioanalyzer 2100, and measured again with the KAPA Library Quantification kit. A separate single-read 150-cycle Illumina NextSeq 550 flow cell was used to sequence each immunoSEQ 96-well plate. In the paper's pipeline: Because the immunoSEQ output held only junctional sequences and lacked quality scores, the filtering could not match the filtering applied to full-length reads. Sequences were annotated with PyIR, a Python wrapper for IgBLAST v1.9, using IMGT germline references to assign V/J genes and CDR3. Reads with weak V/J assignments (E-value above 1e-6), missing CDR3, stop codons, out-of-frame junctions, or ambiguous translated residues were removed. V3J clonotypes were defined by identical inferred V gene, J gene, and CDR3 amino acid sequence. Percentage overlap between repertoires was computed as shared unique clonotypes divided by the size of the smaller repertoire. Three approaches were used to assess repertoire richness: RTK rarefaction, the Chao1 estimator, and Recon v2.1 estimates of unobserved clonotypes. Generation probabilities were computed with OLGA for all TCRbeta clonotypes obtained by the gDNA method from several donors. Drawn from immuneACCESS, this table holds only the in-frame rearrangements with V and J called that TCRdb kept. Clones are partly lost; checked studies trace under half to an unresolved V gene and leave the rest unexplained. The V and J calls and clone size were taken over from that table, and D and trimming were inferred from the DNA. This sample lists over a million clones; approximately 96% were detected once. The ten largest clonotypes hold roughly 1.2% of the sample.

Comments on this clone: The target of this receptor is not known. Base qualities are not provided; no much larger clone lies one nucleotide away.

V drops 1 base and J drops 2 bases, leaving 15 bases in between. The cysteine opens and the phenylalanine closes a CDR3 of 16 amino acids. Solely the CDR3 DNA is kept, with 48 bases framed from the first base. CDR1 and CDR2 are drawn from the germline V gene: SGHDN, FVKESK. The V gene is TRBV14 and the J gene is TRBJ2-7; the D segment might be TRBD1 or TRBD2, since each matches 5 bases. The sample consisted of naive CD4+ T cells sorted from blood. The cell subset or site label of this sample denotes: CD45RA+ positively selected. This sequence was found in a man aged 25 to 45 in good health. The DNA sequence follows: TGTGCCAGCAGCCAAGCCCTGGGACCCCTCACCTACGAGCAGTACTTC. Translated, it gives CASSQALGPLTYEQYF.